One T cell receptor beta chain is described in this entry. Original handling: Nucleated cell number was recorded as an estimate derived from reference gene primer amplification. The assay was immunoSEQ multiplex PCR, and TCRdb's table has in-frame clones only and misses some. The V and J calls and clone size come from that table; D and trimming were worked out from the DNA. Here the sample spans tens of thousands of clones, around 83% being singletons. This sample is part of a study of blood T cell repertoires in COVID-19. Study as a whole: The United States, Italy and Spain supplied acute and convalescent COVID-19 samples. PBMCs, B-cell-depleted T cells, or T cells were the source of the cDNA or gDNA that made up the material.

Followed longitudinally, the Seattle patients had been enrolled during active infection. The CDR3 has 14 amino acids. V was shortened by 6 bases and J by 2 bases, with 13 bases between the two germline ends. CDR1 MNHEY and CDR2 SVGAGI come from the germline V gene. The genes are TRBV6-5 and TRBJ1-2; weak D call: TRBD1 (6 bases). This clonotype was sampled from a man aged 50 or older with COVID-19, enrolled during active disease. Sequencing used peripheral blood. Here the CDR3 reads CASRQGGGNYGYTF. For the CDR3, the DNA is TGTGCCAGCAGGCAAGGTGGGGGCAACTATGGCTACACCTTC.